This TCR beta chain appears in the sequencing data of a study of human T cells and chemical hapten exposure. On the study more broadly: Per-sample TCR yield variation was attributed mainly to small pooled library volume differences.

This clonotype was seen a few times. As yet, its antigen is unknown. Points from the study as a whole: DPC sensitization did not alter TCRs above 1 in 1000 frequency.

Individual cDNA molecules (in the library) carried attached unique molecular identifiers. Original methodology: Per-sample TCR counts ranged from roughly 23,224 to 750,000, median around 96,000. Using its own MiXCR run on the 5' RACE reads, TCRdb lists one record per CDR3 protein. The V and J calls, along with clone size, are taken from TCRdb and not from the paper's own processing. The repertoire includes 110,000 to 150,000 distinct CDR3 sequences, around 4.4% of them detected once, and about 1.3% sits in the top ten. Someone pulled total RNA out of unfractionated whole blood. The CDR3 totals 13 residues. With 5 bases removed from V and 4 bases from J, the gap between germline ends came to 11 bases. CDR1 and CDR2 (germline): DFQATT, SNEGSKA (reference sequence).

The TCR sequence derives from a female donor in good health. The gene calls are TRBV20-1 and TRBJ2-2, with D possibly TRBD1 on 6 matching bases. DNA for the CDR3: TGCAGTGCTTTCAGGGGTAGCACCGGGGAGCTGTTTTTT. It codes for CSAFRGSTGELFF.